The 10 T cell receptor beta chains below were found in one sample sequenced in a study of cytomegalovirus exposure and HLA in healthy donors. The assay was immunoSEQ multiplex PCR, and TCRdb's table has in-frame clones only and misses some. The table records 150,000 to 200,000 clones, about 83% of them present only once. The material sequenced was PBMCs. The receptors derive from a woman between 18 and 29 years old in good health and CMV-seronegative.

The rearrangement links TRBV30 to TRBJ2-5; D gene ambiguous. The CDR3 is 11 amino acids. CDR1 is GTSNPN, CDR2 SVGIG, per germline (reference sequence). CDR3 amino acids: CAVYPQETQYF. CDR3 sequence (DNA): TGTGCTGTCTACCCCCAAGAGACCCAGTACTTC.

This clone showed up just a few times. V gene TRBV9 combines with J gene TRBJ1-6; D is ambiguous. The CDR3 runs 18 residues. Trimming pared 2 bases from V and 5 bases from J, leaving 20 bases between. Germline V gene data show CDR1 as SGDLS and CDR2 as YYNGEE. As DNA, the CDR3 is TGTGCCAGCAGCGTGAGTCGAATGGGGTCGGGGAATAATTCACCCCTCCACTTT. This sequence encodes CASSVSRMGSGNNSPLHF.

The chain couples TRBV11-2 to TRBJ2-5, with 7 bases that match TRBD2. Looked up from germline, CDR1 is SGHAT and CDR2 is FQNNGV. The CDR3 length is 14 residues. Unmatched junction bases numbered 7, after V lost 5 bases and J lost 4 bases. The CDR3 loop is CASSQNIAGETQYF. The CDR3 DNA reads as TGTGCCAGCAGCCAGAATATAGCGGGAGAGACCCAGTACTTC.

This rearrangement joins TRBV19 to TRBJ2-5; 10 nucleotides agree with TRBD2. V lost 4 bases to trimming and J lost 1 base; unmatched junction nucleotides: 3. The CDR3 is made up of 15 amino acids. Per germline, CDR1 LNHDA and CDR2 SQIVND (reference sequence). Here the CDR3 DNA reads TGTGCCAGTAGTACCGGACTAGCGGCCCAAGAGACCCAGTACTTC. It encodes CASSTGLAAQETQYF.

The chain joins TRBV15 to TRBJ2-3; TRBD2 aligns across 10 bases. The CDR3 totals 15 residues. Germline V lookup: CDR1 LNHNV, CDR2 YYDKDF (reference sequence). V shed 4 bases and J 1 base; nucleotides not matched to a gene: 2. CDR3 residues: CATSTSGRGTDTQYF. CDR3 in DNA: TGTGCCACCAGCACAAGCGGGAGGGGCACAGATACGCAGTATTTT.

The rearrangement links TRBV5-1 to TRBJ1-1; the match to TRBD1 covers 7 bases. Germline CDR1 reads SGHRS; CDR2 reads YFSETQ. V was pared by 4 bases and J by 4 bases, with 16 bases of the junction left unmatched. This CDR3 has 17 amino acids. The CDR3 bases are TGCGCCAGCAGCCTGAACCGTCGGGACAGAGGGGGCACTGAAGCTTTCTTT. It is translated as CASSLNRRDRGGTEAFF.

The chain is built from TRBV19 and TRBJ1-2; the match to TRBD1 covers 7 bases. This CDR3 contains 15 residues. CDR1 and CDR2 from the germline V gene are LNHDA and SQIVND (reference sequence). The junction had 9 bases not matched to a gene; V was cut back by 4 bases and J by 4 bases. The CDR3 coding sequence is TGTGCCAGTAGTAAGGGGACAGCCTTTGGCTATGGCTACACCTTC. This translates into CASSKGTAFGYGYTF.

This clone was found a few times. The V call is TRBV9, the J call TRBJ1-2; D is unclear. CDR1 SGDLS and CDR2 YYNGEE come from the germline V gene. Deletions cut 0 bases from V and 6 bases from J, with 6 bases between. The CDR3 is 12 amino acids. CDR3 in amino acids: CASSVAGNGYTF. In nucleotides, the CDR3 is TGTGCCAGCAGCGTAGCAGGAAATGGCTACACCTTC.

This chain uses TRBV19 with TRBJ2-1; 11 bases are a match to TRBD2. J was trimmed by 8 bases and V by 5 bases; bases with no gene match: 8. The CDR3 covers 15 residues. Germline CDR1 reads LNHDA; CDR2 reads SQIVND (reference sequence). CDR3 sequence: CASSSRTSGRDEQFF. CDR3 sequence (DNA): TGTGCCAGTAGTTCCCGGACTAGCGGGCGGGATGAGCAGTTCTTC.

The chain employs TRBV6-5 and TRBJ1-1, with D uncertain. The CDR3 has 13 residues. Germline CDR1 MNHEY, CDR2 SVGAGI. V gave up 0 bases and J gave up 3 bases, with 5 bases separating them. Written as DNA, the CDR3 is TGTGCCAGCAGTTACTCGAGGGACACTGAAGCTTTCTTT. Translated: CASSYSRDTEAFF.